The 10 T cell receptor beta chains below come from one sample, sequenced in a study of tumor and adjacent non-tumor tissue in lung cancer. The template was RNA from unsorted bulk tissue. A modified ARM-PCR protocol with three rounds of nested PCR amplified TCRbeta. TCRdb ran MiXCR on the multiplex PCR reads and lists one entry per CDR3 protein. The table has tens of thousands of distinct CDR3 sequences, about two thirds seen once. Sequenced sample: lung tumor tissue. The receptors shown here come from a woman aged 70-85 years with non-small cell lung cancer.

This chain links TRBV5-1 with TRBJ2-3; TRBD2 is a possible D gene (5 bases). Trimming removed 0 bases at V and 10 bases at J, with 21 bases between. Germline lookup yields CDR1 SGHRS and CDR2 YFSETQ. This CDR3 contains 16 residues. The CDR3 region is CASSLGQEASYVSQYF. CDR3 bases: TGCGCCAGCAGCTTGGGGCAGGAGGCGTCATACGTATCGCAGTATTTT. The entire variable domain, with the rest obtained from reference TRBV5-1 and TRBJ2-3, is as follows: KAGVTQTPRYLIKTRGQQVTLSCSPISGHRSVSWYQQTPGQGLQFLFEYFSETQRNKGNFPGRFSGRQFSNSRSEMNVSTLELGDSALYLCASSLGQEASYVSQYFGPGTRLTVL.

This rearrangement joins TRBV9 to TRBJ2-7; D might be TRBD1 or TRBD2, each matching 5 bases. Germline CDR1 reads SGDLS; CDR2 reads YYNGEE. This CDR3 region has 18 residues. Trimming left V 0 bases short and J 5 bases short, with 24 bases between. The CDR3: CASSVDNRRYDLLHEQYF. CDR3 bases: TGTGCCAGCAGCGTAGACAACAGGAGGTACGACCTTCTCCACGAGCAGTACTTC.

Details on this clonotype: Compared with germline, one end of the junction differs, possibly owing to a read error. This chain joins TRBV4-1 and TRBJ2-7; D is perhaps TRBD1 or TRBD2 (5 bases each). The CDR3 length is 14 residues. The germline CDR1 and CDR2 sequences are MGHRA and YSYEKL. CDR3 sequence: CAGSLSGTNYEQYF. CDR3 nucleotide sequence: TGCGCCGGCAGCCTCTCCGGGACGAACTACGAGCAGTACTTC.

Worth noting for this clonotype: At one boundary the junction diverges from the germline segment, which might be a read error. V is TRBV6-2 or TRBV6-3 and J is TRBJ2-3, with D hard to call. Germline V lookup: CDR1 MNHEY, CDR2 SVGEGT. The CDR3 is 11 amino acids. This CDR3 reads CTSSNSVAQYF. The CDR3 coding sequence is TGTACCAGCAGTAACAGCGTGGCACAGTATTTT.

On this clonotype: A read error may produce the germline difference seen at one junction end. V is TRBV12-3 or TRBV12-4 and J is TRBJ2-5; D not resolved. There are 14 residues in the CDR3. CDR3 bases: TGTGCCAGCAGTATTCCTGGGCAGCAAGAGACCCAGTATTTC. Translated, it gives CASSIPGQQETQYF.

With respect to this clonotype: Germline and junction disagree at one end, which may indicate a read error. J is TRBJ2-1 and V is TRBV13; 7 bases match TRBD2. CDR1 and CDR2 from the germline V gene are PRHDT and FYEKMQ (reference sequence). The CDR3 loop spans 16 amino acids. Here the CDR3 reads CAGSRQLGGGLDEQFF. CDR3 coding DNA: TGTGCCGGCAGCCGTCAGCTTGGCGGGGGTCTTGATGAGCAGTTCTTC.

Points on this clonotype: At one of its ends the junction is not consistent with the germline gene, which may arise from a read error. The chain employs TRBV12-3 or TRBV12-4 and TRBJ1-6; D is perhaps TRBD1 (6 bases). The CDR3 runs 14 residues. This chain's CDR3 is CASSKGDQGSPLLF. In DNA, the CDR3 is TGTGCCAGCAGCAAGGGGGATCAGGGTTCACCCCTCCTCTTT.

A remark on this clonotype: Germline is not matched at one junction end, which may reflect a read error. This sequence joins TRBV28 and TRBJ1-5; D possibly corresponds to TRBD1 (5 bases). From germline, CDR1 is MDHEN and CDR2 SYDVKM. This CDR3 comprises 15 residues. In DNA, the CDR3 is TGTGCAAGCAGTTCCGATGGGGCGGTTGGTCAGCCCCAGCATTTT. Amino acids: CASSSDGAVGQPQHF. The full variable domain, completed using reference TRBV28 and TRBJ1-5, is DVKVTQSSRYLVKRTGEKVFLECVQDMDHENMFWYRQDPGLGLRLIYFSYDVKMKEKGDIPEGYSVSREKKERFSLILESASTNQTSMYLCASSSDGAVGQPQHFGDGTRLSIL.

This sequence joins TRBV6-2 or TRBV6-3 and TRBJ2-3, with 8 bases matching TRBD2. V was pared by 6 bases and J by 7 bases, with 12 bases of the junction left unmatched. Germline-derived CDR1 and CDR2 are MNHEY and SVGEGT. The CDR3 loop spans 15 amino acids. The DNA of the CDR3 is TGTGCCAGCAGCGAACTGGGGGGCGGGAGGAATACGCAGTATTTT. Protein sequence: CASSELGGGRNTQYF.

This clonotype was seen a handful of times. The CDR3 end shows no conserved phenylalanine or tryptophan, and so a read error is likely. The chain employs TRBV5-1 and TRBJ2-3, with D hard to call. Trimming stripped 0 bases from V and 6 bases from J, with 11 bases between. CDR1 and CDR2 from the germline V gene are SGHRS and YFSETQ. This CDR3 contains 14 residues. The CDR3 sequence is CASSLAAESDTQYL. The CDR3 DNA follows: TGCGCCAGCAGCTTGGCCGCCGAGTCTGATACGCAGTATCTT.